This section outlines one T cell receptor beta chain sequence together with its context. Its antigen is still unknown. Base qualities are not recorded, but no much larger clone differs from it by a single base. The data are from a study of spatial heterogeneity in lung cancer (dated by TCRdb to about 2019). Context from the whole study: More beta-chain than alpha-chain transcripts were consistently detected, likely reflecting higher beta-chain transcript abundance. In tumor regions, TCR transcript counts showed a strong correlation with a T cell transcriptional module score derived from matched bulk RNA-seq. In the raw uncorrected reads, each unique combination of TCR and UMI appeared more than ten times on average. TCR alpha and beta repertoires were quantitatively compared across multiple tumor regions, matched nontumor lung and blood in non-small cell lung cancer. TCR repertoire features were related to nonsynonymous mutation counts determined by whole-exome sequencing of tumor tissue. At surgery, over 200 tumor regions, approximately 64 matched nontumor lung samples and more than 55 PBMC samples were TCR-sequenced for both alpha and beta chains.

Taken from the germline V gene (reference sequence), the CDR1 and CDR2 loops are SEHNR and FQNEAQ. From its cysteine to its phenylalanine, the CDR3 spans 17 amino acids. Only the CDR3 part of the read is kept: 51 bases, read in frame from the first base. Relative to germline, V is missing 6 bases and J is missing 2 bases, with 9 bases of the junction outside any gene match. Receptor libraries were prepared by 5' RACE. The sample was run on a NextSeq 500. The TCR library protocol attached a unique molecular identifier to each TCR cDNA molecule to allow correction of PCR and sequencing errors. For the original study's pipeline: TCR identification, UMI-based error correction and CDR3 extraction were all carried out with Decombinator tools. TCRs above a frequency of 2 per 1,000, corresponding to the top 1% of the tumor frequency distribution, were defined as expanded. Expanded tumor TCRs were classed as regional if statistically deemed absent (corrected P<0.05) from at least one tumor region, otherwise ubiquitous. Each repertoire was subsampled 100 times to 5,000 TCRs, after which Renyi diversity was computed with the R vegan package. To build CDR3 similarity networks, amino acid triplet string-kernel similarity was used, and CDR3s were connected when their pairwise similarity was above 0.82. TCRdb trimmed public reads at Q25 via fastp, called clones via MiXCR and kept in-frame beta chains. Entries are consolidated by CDR3 protein sequence, retaining the most common genes and DNA. V and J calls and clone size were set by TCRdb, not the authors. This sample is represented by about 7,800 distinct CDR3 sequences; over 15% of them were singletons. The ten largest make up 12% of the sample.

What this sample's time point label stands for: sample taken at primary tumor resection. The donors were 65 to 85 patients from the lung TRACERx cohort who had early-stage, untreated non-small cell lung cancer. Whole RNA extracted from tumor and nontumor lung tissue, or from cryopreserved PBMC samples, was used for TCR sequencing without cell sorting. Patients were selected for TCR sequencing only if sufficient RNA was available from at least two tumor regions. A lung pathologist reviewed the tumor and adjacent nontumor lung specimens before the specimens were selected. General findings and caveats noted by the study authors: Estimated TCR-seq coverage of tumor T cells was only roughly 7% for alpha chains and around 13% for beta chains. Confirming at a functional level the hypothesis that regional TCRs recognize regional mutations was considered to require additional single-cell paired TCR alpha and beta sequencing. A correlation was observed between the number of expanded intratumoral alpha and beta TCRs and the tumor nonsynonymous mutation count. Counts of ubiquitous and regional expanded TCRs were found to correlate with counts of ubiquitous and regional nonsynonymous mutations, respectively.

The chain joins TRBV7-9 to TRBJ2-1; TRBD2 agrees with 11 junctional bases. This clonotype was sampled from a female donor with early-stage non-small cell lung cancer. Sequencing used lung tumor tissue, obtained at surgery. The CDR3 region has the sequence CASRPFGTSGTYNEQFF. The nucleotide sequence is TGTGCCAGCAGACCTTTTGGGACTAGCGGCACCTACAATGAGCAGTTCTTC.